This record looks at one T cell receptor (beta chain) sequence and its context. The antigen is unknown. The data stem from a study of CD8 T cells in ankylosing spondylitis. The germline V gene encodes CDR1 SQVTM and CDR2 ANQGSEA. J gave up 4 bases and V 7 bases, and 9 bases lay outside the gene matches. The CDR3 length is 13 residues. Each CDR3 protein is one row after TCRdb ran MiXCR on the 5' RACE reads. The table records some 330,000 distinct CDR3 sequences, 7.5% to 9% of them present only once. Study observations and caveats: About 8 highly homologous variants made up a TCR beta motif, and this motif appeared characteristic of ankylosing spondylitis blood.

Input material: blood, either unsorted or a sorted T cell fraction (not recorded which). The TCR sequence derives from a male donor with ankylosing spondylitis. V usage is TRBV29-1 and J usage is TRBJ1-1, with TRBD1 matching over 7 bases. The chain's CDR3 is CSATGPYFTEAFF. The DNA of the CDR3 is TGCAGCGCGACAGGGCCGTACTTCACTGAAGCTTTCTTT.